This passage covers 6 T cell receptor beta chains from one sample sequenced in a study of glioma-infiltrating T cells. TCR alpha and beta CDR3 regions were amplified from RNA using iRepertoire nested multiplex PCR. Via MiXCR, TCRdb re-called the multiplex PCR reads, giving one row per CDR3 protein. The table has about 200,000 distinct CDR3 sequences, about 31% seen once. The sample comprised glioma tissue, nonneoplastic brain tissue, or PBMCs (not recorded which). The receptors derive from a human donor with low-grade glioma or glioblastoma, undergoing nonglioma brain surgery, or in good health (not recorded which).

This clonotype was recorded at least ten times. The chain couples TRBV6-1 to TRBJ2-2; TRBD2 aligns across 10 bases. CDR1 MNHNS and CDR2 SASEGT come from the germline V gene. The ends lost 3 bases at V and 2 bases at J; junction bases unmatched: 12. This CDR3 contains 19 residues. The CDR3 is CASSEVLAGKGPNTGELFF. CDR3 bases: TGTGCCAGCAGTGAGGTACTAGCGGGAAAGGGGCCAAACACCGGGGAGCTGTTTTTT.

In the case of this clonotype: The junction and the germline gene differ at one end; a read error may be behind it. J is TRBJ2-7 and V is TRBV12-3 or TRBV12-4; possibly TRBD2 for D (5 bases). This CDR3 comprises 15 residues. As DNA, the CDR3 is TGTGCCGGCAGTCCCCAAGAGGGCAGCTCCTACGGGCAGTACTTC. This gives the protein CAGSPQEGSSYGQYF.

As regards this clonotype: This may arise from a read error, as a much more abundant clone is one base away. The chain uses TRBV6-1 and TRBJ2-6, with a possible D match to TRBD1 (6 bases). The CDR3 is made up of 15 amino acids. Looked up from germline, CDR1 is MNHNS and CDR2 is SASEGT. CDR3 in amino acids: CASIRGGSGANALTF. The CDR3 DNA is TGTGCCAGCATCAGAGGGGGTTCTGGGGCCAACGCCCTGACTTTC.

This clonotype was counted many times. The V and J genes are TRBV6-1 and TRBJ2-7; 7 nucleotides align to TRBD1. V lost 5 bases and J lost 4; bases outside the gene matches: 11. CDR3 length equals 15 residues. The V gene's germline CDR1 is MNHNS and CDR2 SASEGT. This CDR3 is CASSYRGQSGYEQYF. In DNA, the CDR3 is TGTGCCAGCAGTTACCGGGGACAGTCGGGATACGAGCAGTACTTC.

The rearrangement joins TRBV18 to TRBJ2-1; 10 positions match TRBD2. With V trimmed by 3 bases and J by 5 bases, 4 bases remained unmatched. Germline V gives CDR1 KGHSH, CDR2 LQKENI. The CDR3 spans 15 residues. DNA for the CDR3: TGTGCCAGCTCACCGCGGACTAGCGGACACAATGAGCAGTTCTTC. Translating it yields CASSPRTSGHNEQFF.

The chain is built from TRBV4-1 and TRBJ2-4; TRBD1 is a possible D gene (5 bases). CDR1 MGHRA and CDR2 YSYEKL come from the germline V gene. The CDR3 is 18 amino acids. The V and J ends lost 0 bases and 13 bases respectively, with 28 bases between them. CDR3 in amino acids: CASSQEFPTELRGNRQYF. CDR3 sequence (DNA): TGCGCCAGCAGCCAAGAATTTCCGACAGAACTCAGAGGAAACAGGCAGTACTTC.